These T cell receptor beta chains were read from a single sample in a study of shared clonotypes between healthy human individuals. The table came from immunoSEQ multiplex PCR; TCRdb's copy has only in-frame clones and leaves some out. Of around 640,000 clones listed, about 96% are singletons. The source material was naive CD8+ T cells sorted from blood. The receptor source for this set is a woman aged 30 to 39 in good health. The CDR3 runs from the conserved cysteine through the conserved F or W.

j_gene | v_gene | CDR3aa
TRBJ2-2 | TRBV7-9 | CASSPAGGELFF
TRBJ2-7 | TRBV27 | CASSHPSYEQYF
TRBJ1-2 | TRBV12-5 | CASGHTGGWGGYTF
TRBJ2-2 | TRBV7-2 | CASSPGLYTGELFF
TRBJ2-1 | TRBV5-1 | CASDPGLKVHNEQFF
TRBJ1-1 | TRBV2 | CASARGQGNTEAFF
TRBJ2-5 | TRBV28 | CASSLSGTQYF
TRBJ2-7 | TRBV10-1 | CASSPAVAYEQYF
TRBJ1-3 | TRBV28 | CASILTGGLWNTIYF
TRBJ1-1 | TRBV5-1 | CASSLGAGQGFMNTEAFF
TRBJ2-7 | TRBV21-1 | CASSKLINLQRLAGRNGYEQYF
TRBJ2-2 | TRBV9 | CASSPSGQGEFTGELFF
TRBJ2-1 | TRBV7-9 | CASSYRDRYNEQFF
TRBJ2-1 | TRBV19 | CASSIYGEVEQFF
TRBJ1-5 | TRBV21-1 | CASSLSKANQPQHF
TRBJ1-3 | TRBV9 | CASSYGQEDGNTIYF
TRBJ1-5 | TRBV28 | CASSLYSANQPQHF
TRBJ2-7 | TRBV27 | CASSLSYGSSYEQYF
TRBJ1-5 | TRBV9 | CASSSQGSNQPQHF
TRBJ2-7 | TRBV28 | CASSSHRDRGFSYEQYF
TRBJ2-5 | TRBV29-1 | CSVVGSSLGMGETQYF
TRBJ1-1 | TRBV7-9 | CASRPTGVNTEAFF
TRBJ2-3 | TRBV10-3 | CAISRTKDTQYF
TRBJ1-1 | TRBV4-1 | CASSQEGRMNTEAFF
TRBJ2-1 | TRBV5-1 | CASSLAGIYNEQFF
TRBJ2-3 | TRBV5-1 | CASSLGTGGRTDTQYF
TRBJ2-1 | TRBV11-2 | CASSLDGTSEHNEQFF
TRBJ2-7 | TRBV2 | CASSESLSAAYEQYF
TRBJ1-2 | TRBV27 | CASSLSKNYGYTF
TRBJ2-2 | TRBV7-3 | CASSLLPDANTGELFF
TRBJ2-7 | TRBV19 | CASSIMATPSYEQYF
TRBJ1-2 | TRBV7-9 | CASSLGQDLDYGYTF
NA | TRBV2 | CASKKGGRANEQYF
TRBJ2-1 | TRBV9 | CASSVVGYNEQFF
TRBJ1-1 | TRBV27 | CASSSTGNTEAFF
TRBJ2-7 | TRBV9 | CASSDGAGPTYEQYF
TRBJ2-1 | TRBV10-3 | CAISEYTGTRTYNEQFF
TRBJ2-7 | TRBV29-1 | CSAEAGVEGYEQYF
TRBJ2-1 | TRBV29-1 | CSVMFAADSSYNEQFF
TRBJ2-1 | TRBV5-4 | CASSLATYNEQFF
TRBJ2-5 | TRBV5-8 | CASSWGQNREEETQYF
TRBJ2-1 | TRBV5-6 | CASSLAASGRFNEQFF
TRBJ1-4 | TRBV19 | CASSGAAYEKLFF
TRBJ2-7 | TRBV29-1 | CSVESLGYEQYF